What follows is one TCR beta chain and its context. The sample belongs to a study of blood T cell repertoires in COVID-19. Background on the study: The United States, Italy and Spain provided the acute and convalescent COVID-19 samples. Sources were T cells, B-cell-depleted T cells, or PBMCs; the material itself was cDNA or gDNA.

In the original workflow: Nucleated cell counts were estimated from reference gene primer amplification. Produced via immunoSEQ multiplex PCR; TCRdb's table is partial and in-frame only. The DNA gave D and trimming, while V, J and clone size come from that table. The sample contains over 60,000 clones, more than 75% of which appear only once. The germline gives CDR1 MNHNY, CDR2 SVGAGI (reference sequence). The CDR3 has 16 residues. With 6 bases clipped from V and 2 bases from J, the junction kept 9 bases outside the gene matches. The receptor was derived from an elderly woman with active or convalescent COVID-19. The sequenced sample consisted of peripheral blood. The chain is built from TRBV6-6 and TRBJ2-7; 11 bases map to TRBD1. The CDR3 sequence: CASSYIAGQGAYEQYF. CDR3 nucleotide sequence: TGTGCCAGCAGCTATATCGCGGGACAGGGGGCCTACGAGCAGTACTTC.